The sequence of this TCR beta chain was determined in a study of OX40 agonist ivuxolimab in advanced cancers. Study in general: Hepatocellular carcinoma, melanoma, renal cell or head and neck cancer occurred in dose-escalation patients. Study-level findings and limits: Antigen specificity of clonally expanded peripheral T cells was not established. CD4+ and CD8+ T cells in blood underwent clonal expansion by week 6 at 0.1 to 3.0 mg/kg. In CD8+ T cells, expanded clones were on average more numerous than in CD4+.

Here immunoSEQ multiplex PCR was the method, and the copy in TCRdb shows in-frame clones only, minus some. The sample lists approximately 50,000 clones, around 84% occurring once. Germline-derived CDR1 and CDR2 are SGHVS and FNYEAQ. The CDR3 is 13 amino acids. As regards this clone: Its target is unknown.

Source: CD4+ or CD8+ T cells sorted from blood, taken in a trial of the OX40 agonist ivuxolimab. The J gene is TRBJ2-5, the V gene TRBV7-6; D not certain. The end of the DNA aligns better with TRBJ2-7, so the J call may be wrong. The clonotype comes from an adult with an advanced solid tumor such as melanoma, head and neck, liver or kidney cancer. Here the CDR3 reads CASSIAGSYEQYF. CDR3 DNA sequence: TGTGCCAGCAGCATCGCAGGCTCCTACGAGCAGTACTTC.